This T cell receptor beta chain was recorded in a study of blood T cell repertoires in COVID-19. About the study: Acute and convalescent COVID-19 samples came from the United States, Italy and Spain.

Original analysis: From reference gene primer amplification, estimates of nucleated cell counts were derived. The assay was immunoSEQ multiplex PCR, and TCRdb's table has in-frame clones only and misses some. Clone size and the V and J calls come from that table; the DNA yielded D and trimming. The table records some 74,000 clones, approximately 80% of them present only once. Input material: peripheral blood. The clonotype was recovered from a man aged 80 or over with acute or convalescent COVID-19.

The CDR3 reads CASSSGDGRTTEAFF. DNA of the CDR3: TGTGCCAGCAGTTCGGGAGACGGCAGGACCACTGAAGCTTTCTTT. V is TRBV2 and J is TRBJ1-1; D remains ambiguous. This CDR3 has 15 residues. Germline CDR1 and CDR2: SNHLY and FYNNEI. V shed 5 bases and J shed 4 bases, with 17 bases lying between them.